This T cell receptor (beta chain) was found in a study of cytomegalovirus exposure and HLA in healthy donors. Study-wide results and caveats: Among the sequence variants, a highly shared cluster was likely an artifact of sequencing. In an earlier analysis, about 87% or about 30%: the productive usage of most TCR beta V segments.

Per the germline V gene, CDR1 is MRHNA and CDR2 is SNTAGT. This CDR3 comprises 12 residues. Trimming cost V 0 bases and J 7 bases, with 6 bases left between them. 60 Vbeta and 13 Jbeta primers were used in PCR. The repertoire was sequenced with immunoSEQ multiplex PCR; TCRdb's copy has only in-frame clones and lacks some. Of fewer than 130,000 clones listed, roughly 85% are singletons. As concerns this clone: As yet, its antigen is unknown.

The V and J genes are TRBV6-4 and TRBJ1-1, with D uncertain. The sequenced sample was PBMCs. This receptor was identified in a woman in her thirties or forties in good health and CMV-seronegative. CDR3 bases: TGTGCCAGCAGTGACTCCGGAGGTGAAGCTTTCTTT. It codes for CASSDSGGEAFF.